The 29 T cell receptor beta chains presented below share a single source sample, sequenced in a study of Ad26.COV2.S vaccination and SARS-CoV-2 variants. Here immunoSEQ multiplex PCR was the method, and the copy in TCRdb shows in-frame clones only, minus some. There are around 300,000 clones in the sample; roughly 90% occur only once, and around 10% lies in the top ten. Documented treatment: over 15 received Ad26.COV2.S at low or high dose, single or two shots; about 5 received placebo; per-sample allocation not given. Day 63 after the first vaccine or placebo injection was the time point for sampling. Sequenced here: peripheral blood, sampled in a trial of Ad26.COV2.S vaccine versus placebo. The receptors here all came from a person between 18 and 60 years old who received the Ad26.COV2.S COVID-19 vaccine or a placebo.

V usage is TRBV28 and J usage is TRBJ1-2; D gene ambiguous. With 2 bases removed from V and 2 bases from J, the gap between germline ends came to 12 bases. Germline lookup yields CDR1 MDHEN and CDR2 SYDVKM. The CDR3 sequence is 15 residues long. This CDR3 reads CASSLQWTGNYGYTF. The CDR3 DNA reads TGTGCCAGCAGTTTACAATGGACGGGAAACTATGGCTACACCTTC.

The chain has TRBV7-2 and TRBJ2-3, with 9 bases aligning to TRBD2. J lost 4 bases, V lost 2 bases, and 10 bases had no gene match. CDR1 is SGHTA and CDR2 is FQGNSA in the germline V gene. This CDR3 has 17 amino acids. The CDR3, as DNA: TGTGCCAGCAGCTTAACGTATCTTGCGGGAGGGCCAGATACGCAGTATTTT. Protein: CASSLTYLAGGPDTQYF.

This rearrangement joins TRBV11-2 to TRBJ2-5; D uncertain. The CDR3 sequence is 15 residues long. Germline V CDR1 and CDR2: SGHAT, FQNNGV. The ends were cut back, 1 base at V and 5 bases at J, with 14 bases in the middle. The CDR3 region is CASSLGVPAWETQYF. CDR3 sequence (DNA): TGTGCCAGCAGCTTAGGGGTCCCAGCGTGGGAGACCCAGTACTTC.

The chain's CDR3 is CASSQRQGQETQYF. The CDR3 DNA reads TGTGCCAGCAGCCAACGCCAAGGCCAAGAGACCCAGTACTTC. The chain joins TRBV3-1 (or the pseudogene TRBV3-2) to TRBJ2-5, with no clear D. The CDR3 covers 14 residues. The germline V gene has CDR1 LGHDT and CDR2 YNNKEL (reference sequence). V lost 2 bases and J lost 1, with 8 bases in between.

The chain links TRBV28 to TRBJ1-4; D gene uncertain. Per the germline V gene, CDR1 is MDHEN and CDR2 is SYDVKM. The CDR3 has 14 residues. The V end lost 3 bases, the J end lost 7 bases, and 12 bases lay between the germline ends. The CDR3 DNA reads TGTGCCAGCAGTTTTCGACGGAGAGGTGAAAAACTGTTTTTT. This sequence encodes CASSFRRRGEKLFF.

The chain carries TRBV6-4 and TRBJ1-2; a weak D match, TRBD1 (5 bases). The CDR3 is made up of 13 amino acids. Germline V lookup: CDR1 MRHNA, CDR2 SNTAGT. Trimming left V 8 bases short and J 9 bases short, with 19 bases between. The CDR3 coding sequence is TGTGCCAGCCGCAGGGAGAATTCCTTAAGCTACACCTTC. Translation gives CASRRENSLSYTF.

The gene calls are TRBV6-6 and TRBJ2-5; a possible D gene is TRBD1 (5 bases). This CDR3 comprises 14 residues. CDR1 and CDR2 from the germline V gene are MNHNY and SVGAGI (reference sequence). Between the trimmed V and J ends, which lost 6 bases and 2 bases, there was a span of 13 bases. The CDR3 reads CASRPQGAQETQYF. CDR3 sequence (DNA): TGTGCCAGCAGACCCCAGGGTGCGCAAGAGACCCAGTACTTC.

The chain links TRBV6-2 or TRBV6-3 to TRBJ2-1, with TRBD2 matching 8 bases. With V trimmed by 3 bases and J by 8 bases, 21 bases remained unmatched. The germline CDR1 and CDR2 sequences are MNHEY and SVGEGT. The CDR3 has 19 residues. For the CDR3, the DNA is TGTGCCAGCAGTTATCGGATTTTAGGAGGGACTAGGGGCTCTCATGAGCAGTTCTTC. Amino acids: CASSYRILGGTRGSHEQFF.

CDR3 nucleotides: TGCGCCAGCAGTTGGACTAGCGGGCCCTCCACAGATACGCAGTATTTT. This sequence encodes CASSWTSGPSTDTQYF. This sequence joins TRBV10-1 and TRBJ2-3; the match to TRBD2 covers 11 bases. Germline trimming cut 5 bases from V and 2 bases from J; bases unmatched to any gene: 6. The CDR3 consists of 16 residues. Germline V gives CDR1 WNHNN, CDR2 SYGVQD (reference sequence).

The chain's CDR3 is CASSISGRGTEAFF. The CDR3 region has the DNA TGTGCCAGTAGTATATCCGGGCGGGGCACTGAAGCTTTCTTT. The rearrangement links TRBV19 to TRBJ1-1; D not certain. Germline V CDR1 and CDR2: LNHDA, SQIVND (reference sequence). The ends were cut back, 2 bases at V and 4 bases at J, with 11 bases in the middle. This CDR3 spans 14 amino acids.

The J gene is TRBJ1-2, the V gene TRBV7-2; the match to TRBD1 covers 9 bases. The CDR3 length is 16 residues. CDR1 is SGHTA, CDR2 FQGNSA, per germline. V lost 5 bases, J lost 4 bases, and 11 bases stayed unmatched. CDR3 protein: CASSTQQGAAFYGYTF. The CDR3, as DNA: TGTGCCAGCAGCACCCAACAGGGGGCGGCTTTCTATGGCTACACCTTC.

The rearrangement links TRBV10-3 to TRBJ2-1; 8 bases match TRBD2. Trimming took 2 bases from V and 5 from J; bases not matched to a gene: 8. Germline V gives CDR1 ENHRY, CDR2 SYGVKD. The CDR3 has 16 amino acids. The CDR3 is CAISELLAGPNNEQFF. CDR3 in DNA: TGTGCCATCAGTGAGCTATTAGCGGGACCTAACAATGAGCAGTTCTTC.

J is TRBJ2-7 and V is TRBV5-1; 12 bases agree with TRBD2. Germline V gene sequence: CDR1 SGHRS, CDR2 YFSETQ. The CDR3 is 15 residues long. V shed 4 bases, J shed 7 bases, and the junction held 9 bases outside the gene matches. CDR3 sequence (DNA): TGCGCCAGCAGCGGAACATCCGGACTAGCGGGAGAGCAGTACTTC. Protein: CASSGTSGLAGEQYF. Full variable domain (remainder filled in from reference TRBV5-1 and TRBJ2-7): KAGVTQTPRYLIKTRGQQVTLSCSPISGHRSVSWYQQTPGQGLQFLFEYFSETQRNKGNFPGRFSGRQFSNSRSEMNVSTLELGDSALYLCASSGTSGLAGEQYFGPGTRLTVT.

This clone occurred a few times. The chain has TRBV7-2 and TRBJ1-5, with TRBD1 identical over 9 bases. The CDR3 contains 15 residues. After removal of 1 base from V and 8 bases from J, the junction contained 6 bases not matched to a gene. Germline V CDR1 and CDR2: SGHTA, FQGNSA. The CDR3 nucleotides read TGTGCCAGCAGCTTAGGGGGACAGGGAGTTGAGCCCCAGCATTTT. It encodes CASSLGGQGVEPQHF.

The CDR3 loop is CASSLGASYNSPLHF. The CDR3 DNA follows: TGTGCCAGCAGCTTAGGGGCCTCCTATAATTCACCCCTCCACTTT. This sequence joins TRBV7-2 and TRBJ1-6, with D unresolved. This CDR3 contains 15 residues. The germline CDR1 and CDR2 sequences are SGHTA and FQGNSA. V gave up 1 base and J gave up 0 bases, with 4 bases separating them. Supplemented by reference TRBV7-2 and TRBJ1-6, the full variable domain reads GAGVSQSPSNKVTEKGKDVELRCDPISGHTALYWYRQSLGQGLEFLIYFQGNSAPDKSGLPSDRFSAERTGGSVSTLTIQRTQQEDSAVYLCASSLGASYNSPLHFGNGTRLTVT.

The rearrangement joins TRBV7-2 to TRBJ1-1; D is possibly TRBD1 (5 bases). V was pared by 4 bases and J by 5 bases, with 17 bases between. This CDR3 contains 15 residues. CDR1 and CDR2 from the germline V gene are SGHTA and FQGNSA. The CDR3 loop reads CASSSGLERTTEAFF. In nucleotides, the CDR3 is TGTGCCAGCAGCTCGGGACTCGAAAGGACTACTGAAGCTTTCTTT.

V gene TRBV2 combines with J gene TRBJ2-7, with a weak D call TRBD2 (6 bases). CDR1 is SNHLY, CDR2 FYNNEI, per germline. This CDR3 contains 11 residues. The V and J ends lost 6 bases and 7 bases respectively, with 10 bases between them. CDR3 coding DNA: TGTGCCAGCAGCTTTGGGACTGAGCAGTACTTC. Amino acid sequence: CASSFGTEQYF.

The chain is built from TRBV4-3 and TRBJ2-2; D may correspond to TRBD1 or TRBD2 (5 bases each). Trimming pared 0 bases from V and 1 base from J, leaving 15 bases between. The germline V gene has CDR1 LGHNA and CDR2 YSLEER. This CDR3 is 18 amino acids long. The CDR3 DNA is TGCGCCAGCAGCCAAGAGAATCCGGGACGGCTGAACACCGGGGAGCTGTTTTTT. Protein product: CASSQENPGRLNTGELFF.

J is TRBJ1-4 and V is TRBV30; 9 bases fit TRBD1. Germline CDR1 GTSNPN, CDR2 SVGIG (reference sequence). The trim removed 5 bases at V and 7 bases at J, leaving 8 bases unmatched. This CDR3 is 14 amino acids long. The CDR3 sequence is CAWGGTGRGEKLFF. DNA for the CDR3: TGTGCCTGGGGAGGGACAGGGAGAGGTGAAAAACTGTTTTTT. Combining the CDR3 with reference TRBV30 and TRBJ1-4 gives the whole variable domain SQTIHQWPATLVQPVGSPLSLECTVEGTSNPNLYWYRQAAGRGLQLLFYSVGIGQISSEVPQNLSASRPQDRQFILSSKKLLLSDSGFYLCAWGGTGRGEKLFFGSGTQLSVL.

The chain has TRBV1 and TRBJ2-5; the D call in the table, TRBD2, was not verified against the DNA. TRBV1 is classified as a pseudogene. The CDR3 length is 12 residues. Here the CDR3 DNA reads TGCACCAGCGGTAGCGGGAGTGAGACCCAGTACTTC. Translation: CTSGSGSETQYF.

The chain uses TRBV6-2 or TRBV6-3 and TRBJ2-4; TRBD1 is a possible D gene (6 bases). The V and J ends lost 3 bases and 0 bases respectively, with 12 bases between them. From germline, CDR1 is MNHEY and CDR2 SVGEGT. The CDR3 extends over 16 amino acids. The CDR3 loop reads CASSYRQELAKNIQYF. For the CDR3, the DNA is TGTGCCAGCAGTTATCGACAGGAGCTAGCCAAAAACATTCAGTACTTC.

The V gene is TRBV28, the J gene TRBJ2-3, with a weak D call TRBD1 (6 bases). There are 13 residues in the CDR3. The V gene lost 6 bases and the J gene lost 6 bases, with 13 bases spanning the gap. Germline assignment: CDR1 MDHEN and CDR2 SYDVKM. CDR3 sequence (DNA): TGTGCCAGCAGATCTGCTCAGGGGGATACGCAGTATTTT. Its translation: CASRSAQGDTQYF.

The rearrangement uses TRBV28 and TRBJ1-1; possibly TRBD1 for D (6 bases). The V gene's germline CDR1 is MDHEN and CDR2 SYDVKM. Trimming removed 6 bases at V and 4 bases at J, with 24 bases between. The CDR3 spans 17 residues. The CDR3 sequence: CASSRTQQTGRVTEAFF. CDR3 in DNA: TGTGCCAGCAGCCGCACACAACAAACAGGGCGAGTCACTGAAGCTTTCTTT. The full variable domain, with the rest looked up from reference TRBV28 and TRBJ1-1, is DVKVTQSSRYLVKRTGEKVFLECVQDMDHENMFWYRQDPGLGLRLIYFSYDVKMKEKGDIPEGYSVSREKKERFSLILESASTNQTSMYLCASSRTQQTGRVTEAFFGQGTRLTVV.

The rearrangement links TRBV6-5 to TRBJ2-3; no reliable D call. CDR1 is MNHEY and CDR2 is SVGAGI in the germline V gene. CDR3 length: 11 residues. Trimming removed 8 bases at V and 6 bases at J, with 9 bases between. CDR3 sequence reads: CASVFGDTQYF. The CDR3 nucleotides read TGTGCCAGCGTTTTCGGGGATACGCAGTATTTT.

J is TRBJ2-3 and V is TRBV7-2; 8 bases line up with TRBD2. From germline, CDR1 is SGHTA and CDR2 FQGNSA. This CDR3 spans 17 amino acids. Unmatched junction bases numbered 15, after V lost 2 bases and J lost 8 bases. In nucleotides, the CDR3 is TGTGCCAGCAGCTTAAGTAGTGCGGGGGGAGGGCCGGGTACGCAGTATTTT. Translated, it gives CASSLSSAGGGPGTQYF.

The chain couples TRBV28 to TRBJ1-4, with D unresolved. Trimming removed 3 bases at V and 7 bases at J, with 12 bases between. There are 14 residues in the CDR3. Germline values: CDR1 MDHEN, CDR2 SYDVKM. This CDR3 reads CASSFSDKPEKLFF. CDR3 nucleotide sequence: TGTGCCAGCAGTTTCAGCGACAAGCCTGAAAAACTGTTTTTT.

This chain joins TRBV6-5 and TRBJ1-2; tentative D call: TRBD1 (6 bases). Germline V lookup: CDR1 MNHEY, CDR2 SVGAGI. The length of the CDR3 is 13 residues. Trimming took 6 bases from V and 4 from J, leaving 12 bases between them. This CDR3 reads CASRTTGTYGYTF. In DNA form, the CDR3 reads TGTGCCAGCAGAACGACAGGAACCTATGGCTACACCTTC.

This chain links TRBV4-2 with TRBJ2-7, with D tentatively TRBD1 (6 bases). Deletions cut 1 base from V and 2 bases from J, with 12 bases between. The CDR3 is 15 residues long. Germline V gives CDR1 LGHNA, CDR2 YNFKEQ. The DNA of the CDR3 is TGTGCCAGCAGCCAAGCGGCAGGGGCCACCTACGAGCAGTACTTC. Amino acids: CASSQAAGATYEQYF.

The chain joins TRBV6-6 to TRBJ2-3, with TRBD2 matching over 9 bases. Per the germline V gene, CDR1 is MNHNY and CDR2 is SVGAGI (reference sequence). This CDR3 has 15 amino acids. J lost 1 base, V lost 7 bases, and 6 bases had no gene match. DNA for the CDR3: TGTGCCAGCACTGACCCTAGCGGGGGCACAGATACGCAGTATTTT. Its protein is CASTDPSGGTDTQYF.